Following are 21 T cell receptor beta chains from one sample sequenced in a study of cytomegalovirus exposure and HLA in healthy donors. TCRdb's copy holds only in-frame clones and misses some; the assay was immunoSEQ multiplex PCR. The sample has 250,000 to 350,000 clones, approximately 90% seen once. Source material: PBMCs. The receptors come from a woman in her late teens or twenties in good health and CMV-seronegative.

V and J are TRBV4-1 and TRBJ2-7, with 7 bases aligning to TRBD1. This CDR3 has 14 residues. The ends lost 3 bases at V and 4 bases at J; junction bases unmatched: 6. Germline V gives CDR1 MGHRA, CDR2 YSYEKL. CDR3 sequence: CASSHTQGIYEQYF. CDR3 in DNA: TGCGCCAGCAGCCACACACAGGGGATTTACGAGCAGTACTTC.

This chain joins TRBV6-6 and TRBJ2-5; possibly TRBD2 for D (5 bases). This CDR3 has 13 residues. V was clipped by 7 bases and J by 1 base, with 10 bases between them. Germline V gives CDR1 MNHNY, CDR2 SVGAGI (reference sequence). CDR3 DNA: TGTGCCAGCATCAAAAGCGGCCAAGAGACCCAGTACTTC. Amino acids: CASIKSGQETQYF.

This chain connects TRBV6-5 to TRBJ1-4; a possible D gene is TRBD1 (6 bases). The V gene lost 2 bases and the J gene lost 6 bases, with 10 bases spanning the gap. The CDR3 is 14 amino acids. Germline CDR1 reads MNHEY; CDR2 reads SVGAGI. In DNA, the CDR3 is TGTGCCAGCAGTTACAAGGGGGTACATGAAAAACTGTTTTTT. As protein: CASSYKGVHEKLFF.

This rearrangement joins TRBV25-1 to TRBJ1-4, with D unresolved. Trimming took off 3 bases at V and 5 bases at J, with 13 bases between the two ends. Germline CDR1 reads MGHDK; CDR2 reads SYGVNS. The CDR3 loop spans 15 amino acids. The DNA of the CDR3 is TGTGCCAGCAGTGATGAGAGGATACCGAATGAAAAACTGTTTTTT. It codes for CASSDERIPNEKLFF.

The V and J genes are TRBV5-1 and TRBJ2-7; 9 positions agree with TRBD1. CDR3 length equals 14 residues. V was pared by 4 bases and J by 5 bases, with 7 bases of the junction left unmatched. Per germline, CDR1 SGHRS and CDR2 YFSETQ. The CDR3 region has the DNA TGCGCCAGCAGCGCCCGGGACAGGGATGACGAGCAGTACTTC. Protein product: CASSARDRDDEQYF.

V gene TRBV7-2 combines with J gene TRBJ2-7, with D possibly matching TRBD2 (6 bases). The CDR3 runs 15 residues. Germline CDR1 is SGHTA and CDR2 is FQGNSA. V lost 2 bases to trimming and J lost 3 bases, with 14 bases between them. The CDR3 sequence: CASSLRRGSNYEQYF. The CDR3 coding sequence is TGTGCCAGCAGCTTACGGCGGGGCAGTAACTACGAGCAGTACTTC.

The chain combines TRBV9 with TRBJ1-2; 7 nucleotides align to TRBD1. Trimming cost V 5 bases and J 4 bases; bases outside gene matches: 5. The V gene's germline CDR1 is SGDLS and CDR2 YYNGEE. The CDR3 covers 13 residues. The CDR3: CASSEGTAYGYTF. CDR3 nucleotides: TGTGCCAGCAGTGAAGGGACAGCCTATGGCTACACCTTC.

The chain employs TRBV29-1 and TRBJ2-3; D ambiguous. V was trimmed by 4 bases and J by 4 bases, leaving 12 bases between them. There are 13 residues in the CDR3. Germline CDR1 reads SQVTM; CDR2 reads ANQGSEA. The CDR3 reads CSVVSESPDTQYF. The CDR3 DNA is TGCAGCGTTGTAAGCGAAAGCCCAGATACGCAGTATTTT.

This clone has only one observation. The J gene is TRBJ2-4, the V gene TRBV29-1, with a possible D match to TRBD2 (6 bases). The CDR3 extends over 16 amino acids. Trimming shortened V by 1 base and J by 0 bases, and 13 bases separated the two germline ends. Germline loops: CDR1 SQVTM, CDR2 ANQGSEA. CDR3 loop: CSVEGGGQLAKNIQYF. Written as DNA, the CDR3 is TGCAGCGTTGAAGGGGGAGGCCAGTTAGCCAAAAACATTCAGTACTTC.

The V gene is TRBV7-6, the J gene TRBJ2-1; D is perhaps TRBD1 (5 bases). Per germline, CDR1 SGHVS and CDR2 FNYEAQ. The V and J ends lost 3 bases and 8 bases respectively, with 8 bases between them. The CDR3 is made up of 12 amino acids. CDR3 sequence: CASSFRADEQFF. CDR3 DNA sequence: TGTGCCAGCAGCTTCAGGGCGGATGAGCAGTTCTTC.

The rearrangement joins TRBV6-6 to TRBJ2-3; tentative D call: TRBD2 (6 bases). The V end was cut by 6 bases, the J end by 10 bases, with 14 bases between. The germline V gene has CDR1 MNHNY and CDR2 SVGAGI (reference sequence). The CDR3 has 12 residues. For the CDR3, the DNA is TGTGCCAGCAGCCCCTTACTAGCCTCGCAGTATTTT. Translating it yields CASSPLLASQYF.

This chain joins TRBV7-9 and TRBJ2-3; 14 bases line up with TRBD2. The CDR3 is 18 residues long. J lost 2 bases, V lost 1 base, and 5 bases had no gene match. Germline V gene sequence: CDR1 SEHNR, CDR2 FQNEAQ (reference sequence). CDR3: CASSLGPGLAGATDTQYF. The CDR3 DNA reads as TGTGCCAGCAGCTTAGGCCCGGGACTAGCGGGAGCCACAGATACGCAGTATTTT.

The chain joins TRBV12-1 to TRBJ1-5; the table's D gene call, TRBD1, was not cross checked with the DNA. TRBV12-1 is classified as a pseudogene. The CDR3 totals 13 residues. CDR3: CASSGQRNQPQHF. In DNA, the CDR3 is TGTGCCAGCAGCGGACAGCGCAATCAGCCCCAGCATTTT.

V and J are TRBV6-5 and TRBJ2-7; 7 nucleotides agree with TRBD1. The length of the CDR3 is 15 residues. Germline values: CDR1 MNHEY, CDR2 SVGAGI. Germline trimming cut 6 bases from V and 1 base from J; bases unmatched to any gene: 9. Here the CDR3 DNA reads TGTGCCAGCAGCGCCGTCACAGGGGCTTCCTACGAGCAGTACTTC. Its protein is CASSAVTGASYEQYF.

The chain is built from TRBV7-2 and TRBJ2-1; D unresolved. V lost 1 base and J lost 10, with 11 bases in between. CDR1 and CDR2 from the germline V gene are SGHTA and FQGNSA. The CDR3 consists of 13 residues. The CDR3 is CASSLVGGPEQFF. The CDR3 nucleotides are TGTGCCAGCAGCTTAGTTGGTGGGCCAGAGCAGTTCTTC.

This chain joins TRBV5-4 and TRBJ1-2; D gene ambiguous. Germline V lookup: CDR1 SGHNT, CDR2 YYREEE (reference sequence). Trimming pared 3 bases from V and 3 bases from J, leaving 9 bases between. The CDR3 extends over 13 amino acids. The CDR3 loop reads CASSSGVDYGYTF. CDR3 in DNA: TGTGCCAGCAGCTCGGGAGTAGACTATGGCTACACCTTC.

The chain couples TRBV4-3 to TRBJ2-7; TRBD2 might be the D (5 bases). CDR1 LGHNA and CDR2 YSLEER come from the germline V gene. The CDR3 loop spans 14 amino acids. Trimming stripped 4 bases from V and 4 bases from J, with 14 bases between. CDR3 bases: TGCGCCAGCAGCCTTTCCCTAGCTGGATACGAGCAGTACTTC. Its translation is CASSLSLAGYEQYF.

This sequence joins TRBV5-1 and TRBJ2-2, with D uncertain. From germline, CDR1 is SGHRS and CDR2 YFSETQ. The CDR3 spans 13 residues. Trimming took off 0 bases at V and 6 bases at J, with 6 bases between the two ends. The CDR3 sequence: CASSLVPAGELFF. The CDR3 DNA sequence: TGCGCCAGCAGCTTGGTTCCGGCCGGGGAGCTGTTTTTT.

The chain uses TRBV4-2 and TRBJ2-1; D is unclear. Germline V lookup: CDR1 LGHNA, CDR2 YNFKEQ. This CDR3 comprises 12 residues. V lost 7 bases and J 8 bases, leaving 12 bases between the germline ends. CDR3 loop: CASTSSVYEQFF. CDR3 coding DNA: TGTGCCAGCACCTCCAGCGTGTATGAGCAGTTCTTC.

The rearrangement links TRBV18 to TRBJ1-2, with 7 bases lining up with TRBD1. The CDR3 has 14 amino acids. The germline V gene encodes CDR1 KGHSH and CDR2 LQKENI. The V gene end was trimmed by 5 bases and the J gene end by 1 base; junction bases not matched to a gene: 4. CDR3 in amino acids: CASSGTALNYGYTF. The CDR3 coding sequence is TGTGCCAGCTCAGGGACAGCCCTTAACTATGGCTACACCTTC.

V gene TRBV18 combines with J gene TRBJ1-1, with 7 positions matching TRBD1. The CDR3 runs 16 residues. Germline trimming cut 5 bases from V and 1 base from J; bases unmatched to any gene: 10. Germline V gene lookup returns CDR1 KGHSH and CDR2 LQKENI. The CDR3: CASSYSRQGGNTEAFF. The CDR3 DNA reads as TGTGCCAGCTCATATTCCCGACAGGGCGGGAACACTGAAGCTTTCTTT.